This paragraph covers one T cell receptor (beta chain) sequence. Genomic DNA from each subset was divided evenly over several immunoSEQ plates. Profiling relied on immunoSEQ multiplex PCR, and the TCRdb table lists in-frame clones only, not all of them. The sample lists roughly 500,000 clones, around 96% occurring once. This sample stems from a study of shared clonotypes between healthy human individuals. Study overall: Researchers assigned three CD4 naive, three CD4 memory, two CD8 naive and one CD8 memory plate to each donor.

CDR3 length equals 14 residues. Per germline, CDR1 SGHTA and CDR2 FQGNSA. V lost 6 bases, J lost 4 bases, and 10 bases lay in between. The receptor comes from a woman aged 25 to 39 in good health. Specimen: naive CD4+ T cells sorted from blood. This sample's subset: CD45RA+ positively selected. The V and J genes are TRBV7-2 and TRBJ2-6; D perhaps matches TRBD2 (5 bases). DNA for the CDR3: TGTGCCAGCAGTCTAGCTGCAGGGGCCAACGTCCTGACTTTC. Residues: CASSLAAGANVLTF.